One sample yielded the 9 T cell receptor beta chains listed below, sequenced in a study of T cell repertoires in cytomegalovirus infection. TCRdb re-derived calls from the reads in MiXCR, one entry per CDR3 protein. This sample has about 920,000 distinct CDR3 sequences, with 25% to 40% found just once. These TCRs are of unknown antigen specificity. Specimen: cultured CD8+ T cells from PBMCs, collected from culture after CMV antigen stimulation. These receptors all stem from a human donor in good health (CMV status not recorded). Some clones in this sample may be carry-over from other donors' samples.

This clonotype was detected only a few times. The genes are TRBV6-1 and TRBJ2-7; D unclear. Germline V gene data show CDR1 as MNHNS and CDR2 as SASEGT. The CDR3 spans 15 residues. V lost 0 bases, J lost 0 bases, and 9 bases lay in between. The CDR3 nucleotides read TGTGCCAGCAGTGAAGCGGTGGCGGTCTCCTACGAGCAGTACGTC. Translated, it gives CASSEAVAVSYEQYV.

On this clonotype: A read error may be the cause here, since a much bigger clone is one base away. V usage is TRBV7-6 and J usage is TRBJ2-5, with a possible D match to TRBD2 (5 bases). Trimming removed 4 bases from V and 3 bases from J, with 9 bases in between. The CDR3 length is 13 residues. Germline CDR1 is SGHVS and CDR2 is FNYEAQ. CDR3 nucleotides: TGTGCCAGCAGCTGGTCGGGAAAAGAGACCCAGTACTTC. Its translation is CASSWSGKETQYF.

This clonotype was seen at least ten times. The chain recombines TRBV7-3 with TRBJ1-6, with a possible D match to TRBD1 (6 bases). The V end lost 0 bases, the J end lost 9 bases, and 12 bases lay between the germline ends. This CDR3 spans 15 amino acids. Germline V gene lookup returns CDR1 SGHTA and CDR2 FQGTGA. CDR3 sequence: CASSLTGGAGSPLHF. DNA of the CDR3: TGTGCCAGCAGCTTAACTGGGGGCGCTGGTTCACCCCTCCACTTT.

The chain has TRBV4-1 and TRBJ1-1, with 7 bases fitting TRBD1. The CDR3 contains 15 residues. V lost 4 bases to trimming and J lost 1 base; unmatched junction nucleotides: 6. Germline CDR1 MGHRA, CDR2 YSYEKL. The CDR3, as DNA: TGCGCCAGCAGCCTTCGACAGGGAGGGAACACTGAAGCTTTCTTT. This translates into CASSLRQGGNTEAFF.

The chain links TRBV24-1 to TRBJ2-1; no clear D gene. Trimming stripped 5 bases from V and 8 bases from J, with 12 bases between. The CDR3 covers 13 residues. Per germline, CDR1 KGHDR and CDR2 SFDVKD. CDR3 sequence reads: CATSALKWDEQFF. The CDR3 nucleotides read TGTGCCACCAGTGCCCTTAAGTGGGATGAGCAGTTCTTC.

This rearrangement joins TRBV5-6 to TRBJ1-2; 9 bases are a match to TRBD1. CDR1 and CDR2 from the germline V gene are SGHDT and YYEEEE. The trim removed 1 base at V and 3 bases at J, leaving 7 bases unmatched. The CDR3 contains 16 residues. CDR3 protein: CASSLSTGGVHYGYTF. The CDR3 coding sequence is TGTGCCAGCAGCTTGAGTACAGGGGGCGTTCACTATGGCTACACCTTC.

This clonotype was recorded a few times. The rearrangement joins TRBV20-1 to TRBJ2-1; 7 positions agree with TRBD2. Germline assignment: CDR1 DFQATT and CDR2 SNEGSKA (reference sequence). The CDR3 has 14 residues. Losses at the gene ends were 5 bases for V and 0 bases for J; bases not matched to a gene: 4. CDR3 sequence reads: CSALRDYSYNEQFF. The CDR3 DNA follows: TGCAGTGCTCTCCGGGACTACTCCTACAATGAGCAGTTCTTC.

This clonotype was counted at least ten times. This chain joins TRBV7-8 and TRBJ1-2; D remains ambiguous. V gave up 1 base and J gave up 8 bases, with 8 bases separating them. Germline assignment: CDR1 SGHVS and CDR2 FQNEAQ. The CDR3 covers 12 residues. In DNA, the CDR3 is TGTGCCAGCAGCTTAGGGCTATGGGGCTACACCTTC. Protein: CASSLGLWGYTF. Filled out from reference TRBV7-8 and TRBJ1-2, the complete variable domain reads GAGVSQSPRYKVAKRGQDVALRCDPISGHVSLFWYQQALGQGPEFLTYFQNEAQLDKSGLPSDRFFAERPEGSVSTLKIQRTQQEDSAVYLCASSLGLWGYTFGSGTRLTVV.

The chain is built from TRBV6-1 and TRBJ2-7; 10 positions agree with TRBD1. Germline CDR1 reads MNHNS; CDR2 reads SASEGT. This CDR3 has 15 amino acids. With V trimmed by 5 bases and J by 5 bases, 9 bases remained unmatched. CDR3 loop: CASSLDRGHPNEQYF. The CDR3, as DNA: TGTGCCAGCAGTCTTGACAGGGGGCACCCCAACGAGCAGTACTTC.